The clone carrying this TCR beta chain was found once. These data belong to a study of T cell responses to AZD1222 COVID-19 vaccine. The data were produced by immunoSEQ multiplex PCR, yet TCRdb's version contains in-frame clones alone and is incomplete. The data contain under 200,000 clones, about 95% of them seen just once; the ten biggest clones take up around 0.66%. This CDR3 is built from 15 residues. V lost 4 bases and J lost 7, with 14 bases in between. Germline CDR1 is LGHDT and CDR2 is YNNKEL (reference sequence). This material consisted of peripheral blood, taken on day 0 of AZD1222 vaccination. This sequence joins TRBV3-1 (or the pseudogene TRBV3-2) and TRBJ1-6; no clear D. This clonotype originated in an adult in good health. The CDR3 DNA is TGTGCCAGCAGCCCGTTTTCGGTTAACAATTCACCCCTCCACTTT. Translating gives CASSPFSVNNSPLHF.